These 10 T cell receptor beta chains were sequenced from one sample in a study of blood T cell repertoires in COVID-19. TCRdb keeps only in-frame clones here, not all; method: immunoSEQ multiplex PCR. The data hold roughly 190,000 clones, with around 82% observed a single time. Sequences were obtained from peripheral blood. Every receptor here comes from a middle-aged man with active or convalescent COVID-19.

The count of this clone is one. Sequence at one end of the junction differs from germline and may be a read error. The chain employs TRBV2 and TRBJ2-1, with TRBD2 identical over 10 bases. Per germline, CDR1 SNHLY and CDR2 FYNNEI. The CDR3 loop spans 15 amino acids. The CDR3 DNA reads TGTGCCAGCAGGGAAGCGGGAGGGTTCTACAATGAGCAGTTCTTC. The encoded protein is CASREAGGFYNEQFF.

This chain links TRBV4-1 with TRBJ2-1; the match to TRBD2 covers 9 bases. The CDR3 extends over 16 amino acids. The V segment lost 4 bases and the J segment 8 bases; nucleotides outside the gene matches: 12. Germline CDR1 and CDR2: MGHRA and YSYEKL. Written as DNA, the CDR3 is TGCGCCAGCAGCCGAATTAAGCGGGGGGTTAACTATGAGCAGTTCTTC. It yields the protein CASSRIKRGVNYEQFF.

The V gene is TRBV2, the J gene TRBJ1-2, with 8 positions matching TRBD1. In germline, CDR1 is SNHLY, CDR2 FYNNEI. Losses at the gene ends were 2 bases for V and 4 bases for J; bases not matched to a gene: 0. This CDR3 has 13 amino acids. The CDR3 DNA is TGTGCCAGCAGTGAACAGGGGGCCTATGGCTACACCTTC. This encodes CASSEQGAYGYTF.

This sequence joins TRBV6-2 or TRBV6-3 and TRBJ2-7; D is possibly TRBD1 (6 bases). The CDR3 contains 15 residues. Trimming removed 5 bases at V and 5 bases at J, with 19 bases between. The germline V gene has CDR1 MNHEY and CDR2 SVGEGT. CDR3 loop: CASSPQPGVYHEQYF. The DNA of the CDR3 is TGTGCCAGCAGTCCCCAGCCAGGGGTCTACCACGAGCAGTACTTC.

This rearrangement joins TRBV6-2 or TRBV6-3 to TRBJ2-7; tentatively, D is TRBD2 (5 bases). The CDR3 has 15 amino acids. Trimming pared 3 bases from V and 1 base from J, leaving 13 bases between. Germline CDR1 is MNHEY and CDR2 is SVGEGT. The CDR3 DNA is TGTGCCAGCAGTTATTCGGTTGGCGGGTCCTACGAGCAGTACTTC. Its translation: CASSYSVGGSYEQYF.

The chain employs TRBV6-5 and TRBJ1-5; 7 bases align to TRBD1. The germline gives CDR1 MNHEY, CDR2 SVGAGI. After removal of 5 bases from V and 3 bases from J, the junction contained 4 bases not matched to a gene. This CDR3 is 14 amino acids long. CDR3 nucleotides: TGTGCCAGCAGTACGACAGGGAACAATCAGCCCCAGCATTTT. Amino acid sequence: CASSTTGNNQPQHF.

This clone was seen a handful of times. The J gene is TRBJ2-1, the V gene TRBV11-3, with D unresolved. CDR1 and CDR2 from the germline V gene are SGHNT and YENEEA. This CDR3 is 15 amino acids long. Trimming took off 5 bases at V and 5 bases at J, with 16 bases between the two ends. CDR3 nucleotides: TGTGCCAGCAGCATCTCTCGTGGGCAGGACAATGAGCAGTTCTTC. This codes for CASSISRGQDNEQFF.

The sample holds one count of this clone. The chain's CDR3 is CASSLPPYSIQGGEQYF. In DNA, the CDR3 is TGTGCCAGCAGCTTACCCCCATATAGCATCCAAGGGGGCGAGCAGTACTTC. This sequence joins TRBV13 and TRBJ2-7; the D gene is possibly TRBD1 (6 bases). Germline-derived CDR1 and CDR2 are PRHDT and FYEKMQ (reference sequence). V lost 2 bases and J lost 6, with 23 bases in between. CDR3 size: 17 residues.

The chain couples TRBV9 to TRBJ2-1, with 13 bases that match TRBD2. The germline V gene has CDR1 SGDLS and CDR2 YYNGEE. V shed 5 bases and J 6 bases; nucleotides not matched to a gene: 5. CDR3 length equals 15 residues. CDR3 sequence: CASSDGLAGVNEQFF. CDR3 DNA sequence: TGTGCCAGCAGTGATGGACTAGCGGGAGTCAATGAGCAGTTCTTC.

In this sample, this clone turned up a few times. The CDR3, as DNA: TGTGCCAGCAGCTTAATATCTGGGGGCGGTGAGCAGTTCTTC. The encoded protein is CASSLISGGGEQFF. The gene calls are TRBV7-3 and TRBJ2-1, with D possibly matching TRBD1 (6 bases). Germline V gene data show CDR1 as SGHTA and CDR2 as FQGTGA. The CDR3 totals 14 residues. Trimming took off 1 base at V and 9 bases at J, with 13 bases between the two ends.